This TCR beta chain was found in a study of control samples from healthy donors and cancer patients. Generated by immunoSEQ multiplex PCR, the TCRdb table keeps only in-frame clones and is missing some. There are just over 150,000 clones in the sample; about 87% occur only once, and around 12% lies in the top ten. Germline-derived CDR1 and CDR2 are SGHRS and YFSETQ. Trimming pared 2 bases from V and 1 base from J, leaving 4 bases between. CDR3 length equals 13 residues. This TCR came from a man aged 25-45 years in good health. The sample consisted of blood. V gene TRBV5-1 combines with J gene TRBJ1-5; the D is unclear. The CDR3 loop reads CASSFGSNQPQHF. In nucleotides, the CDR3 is TGCGCCAGCAGCTTCGGAAGCAATCAGCCCCAGCATTTT.